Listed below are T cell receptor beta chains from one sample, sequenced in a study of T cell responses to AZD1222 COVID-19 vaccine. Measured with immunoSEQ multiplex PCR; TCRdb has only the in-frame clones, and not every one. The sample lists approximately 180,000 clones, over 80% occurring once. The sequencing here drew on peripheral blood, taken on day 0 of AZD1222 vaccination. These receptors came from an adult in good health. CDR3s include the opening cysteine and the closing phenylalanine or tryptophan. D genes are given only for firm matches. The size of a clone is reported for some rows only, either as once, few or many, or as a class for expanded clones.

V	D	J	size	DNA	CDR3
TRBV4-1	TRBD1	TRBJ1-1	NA	TGCGCCAGCAGCCGATCGACCAGGACAGGGAACACTGAAGCTTTCTTT	CASSRSTRTGNTEAFF
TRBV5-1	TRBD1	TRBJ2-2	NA	TGCGCCAGCAGCCTAGGGGACAGCGATCACCGGGAGCTGTTTTTT	CASSLGDSDHRELFF
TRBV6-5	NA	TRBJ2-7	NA	TGTGCCAGCAGTTACTCTGCCGGGAACTACGAGCAGTACTTC	CASSYSAGNYEQYF
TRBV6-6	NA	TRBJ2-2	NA	TGTGCCAGCAGTCCCTACCCCCTTTGGACATCGAACACCGGGGAGCTGTTTTTT	CASSPYPLWTSNTGELFF
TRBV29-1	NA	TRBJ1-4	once	TGCAGCGCCGAGCCGGGACACCATAATGAAAAACTGTTTTTT	CSAEPGHHNEKLFF
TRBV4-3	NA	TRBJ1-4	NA	TGCGCCAGCAGCCAAGAAGGGAGGGTCGCAACTAATGAAAAACTGTTTTTT	CASSQEGRVATNEKLFF
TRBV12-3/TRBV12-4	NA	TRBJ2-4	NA	TGTGCCAGCAGGGGATTTAGTCACATTCAGTACTTC	CASRGFSHIQYF
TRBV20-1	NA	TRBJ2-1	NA	TGCAGTGCTAGGGGGGGTAATGAGCAGTTCTTC	CSARGGNEQFF
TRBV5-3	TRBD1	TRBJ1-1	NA	TGTGCCAGAAGCCCGCAGGGACAGTTCGAGTTGCCCCCGAACACTGAAGCTTTCTTT	CARSPQGQFELPPNTEAFF
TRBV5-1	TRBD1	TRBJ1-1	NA	TGCGCCAGCAGCAAGGGACAGGGGGAGACTGAAGCTTTCTTT	CASSKGQGETEAFF
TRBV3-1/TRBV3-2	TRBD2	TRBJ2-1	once	TGTGCCAGCAGCCACCGGCGGGGGAGCGGGAGGGCCCGCGAGCAGTTCTTC	CASSHRRGSGRAREQFF
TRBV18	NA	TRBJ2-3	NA	TGTGCCAGCATGGGGATATCTAGCACAGATACGCAGTATTTT	CASMGISSTDTQYF
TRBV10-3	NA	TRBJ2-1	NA	TGTGCCATCAGGAACGAGAGGGGGTACGATGAGCAGTTCTTC	CAIRNERGYDEQFF
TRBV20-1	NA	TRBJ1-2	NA	TGCAGTGCTTTACAGCGGGATGGCTACACCTTC	CSALQRDGYTF
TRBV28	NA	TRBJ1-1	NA	TGTGCCAGCGAAGCCCTGGGGATGACTGAAGCTTTCTTT	CASEALGMTEAFF
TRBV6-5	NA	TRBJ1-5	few	TGTGCCAGCAACGGGGGCGCGAGCAATCAGCCCCAGCATTTT	CASNGGASNQPQHF
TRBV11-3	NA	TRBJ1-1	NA	TGTGCCAGCAGCTTAGGTTCAGGTCCGATGGACACTGAAGCTTTCTTT	CASSLGSGPMDTEAFF
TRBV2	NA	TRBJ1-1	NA	TGTGCCAGCAGTGGGCTGGGGAACACTGAAGCTTTCTTT	CASSGLGNTEAFF
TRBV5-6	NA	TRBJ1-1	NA	TGTGCCAGCACAGTGGGATACACTGAAGCTTTCTTT	CASTVGYTEAFF
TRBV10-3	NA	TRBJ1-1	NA	TGTGCCATCAGTGAAGGTTTGGCGAACACTGAAGCTTTCTTT	CAISEGLANTEAFF
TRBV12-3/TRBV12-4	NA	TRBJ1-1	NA	TGTGCCAGCAGATTACACACTGAAGCTTTCTTT	CASRLHTEAFF
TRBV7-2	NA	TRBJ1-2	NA	TGTGCCAGCAGCTTAGCGTTCAGGGGAAACTACCAAGGCTACACCTTC	CASSLAFRGNYQGYTF
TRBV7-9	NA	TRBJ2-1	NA	TGTGCCAGCAGTCTCAAGTGGAGTCTCGCAGGTGAGCAGTTCTTC	CASSLKWSLAGEQFF
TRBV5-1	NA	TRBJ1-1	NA	TGCGCCAGCAGCTTCATCCCCGAGAACACTGAAGCTTTCTTT	CASSFIPENTEAFF
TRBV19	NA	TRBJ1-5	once	TGTGCCAGTAGTAGATGGCAAACGCCTAATCAGCCCCAGCATTTT	CASSRWQTPNQPQHF
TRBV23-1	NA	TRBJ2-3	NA	TGCGCCAGCAGTCAATTGGACCCGAGCACAGATACGCAGTATTTT	CASSQLDPSTDTQYF
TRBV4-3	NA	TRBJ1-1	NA	TGCGCCAGCAGCCAAGACTTGCAGGGTGGAGGTGAAGCTTTCTTT	CASSQDLQGGGEAFF
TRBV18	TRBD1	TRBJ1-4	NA	TGTGCCAGCTGGGACAGAACTAATGAAAAACTGTTTTTT	CASWDRTNEKLFF
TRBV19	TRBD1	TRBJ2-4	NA	TGTGCCAGTAGTATAGGGGACAGAAGGGACATTCAGTACTTC	CASSIGDRRDIQYF
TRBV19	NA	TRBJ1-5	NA	TGTGCCAGTACCGCGGGCCGGGGGGGACTCTTTAGCAATCAGCCCCAGCATTTT	CASTAGRGGLFSNQPQHF
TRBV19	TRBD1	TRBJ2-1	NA	TGTGCCAGCCGGACAGGGAGTGCGCAAGAGCAGTTCTTC	CASRTGSAQEQFF
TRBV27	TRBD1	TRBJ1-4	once	TGTGCCAGCAGCGTCACTACAGGGGGTGGTGAAAAACTGTTTTTT	CASSVTTGGGEKLFF
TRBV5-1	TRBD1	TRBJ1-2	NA	TGCGCCAGCAGCAGCCCGGGACAGCTCTATGGCTACACCTTC	CASSSPGQLYGYTF
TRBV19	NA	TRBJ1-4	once	TGTGCCAGTAGTCGACGGGGAGAAAAACTGTTTTTT	CASSRRGEKLFF
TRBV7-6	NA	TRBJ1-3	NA	TGTGCCAGCAGCTTAGCCCGCAGGGACGGAAACACCATATATTTT	CASSLARRDGNTIYF
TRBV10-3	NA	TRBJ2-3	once	TGTGCCATCCAACCAGGGAGGAACACAGATACGCAGTATTTT	CAIQPGRNTDTQYF
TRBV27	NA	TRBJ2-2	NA	TGTGCCAGCAGTTTAAGTTCAGCGAACACCGGGGAGCTGTTTTTT	CASSLSSANTGELFF
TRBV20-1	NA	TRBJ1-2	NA	TGCAGTGCTAGCAGGGTGCAGCGTACCTTC	CSASRVQRTF
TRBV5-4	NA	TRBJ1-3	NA	TGTGCCAGCAGCTTGGATTTCGCGGTGAGCTCTGGAAACACCATATATTTT	CASSLDFAVSSGNTIYF
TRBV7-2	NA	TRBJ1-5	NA	TGTGCCAGCAGCTTAGAACGGGGGCCTCATCAGCCCCAGCATTTT	CASSLERGPHQPQHF
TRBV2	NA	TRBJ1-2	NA	TGTGCCAGCAGTGAAGTAGGCCGCCCCGGGTATGGCTACACCTTC	CASSEVGRPGYGYTF
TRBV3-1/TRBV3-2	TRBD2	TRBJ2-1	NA	TGTGCCAGCAGCCAAGATTTCACTAGCGCATATGAGCAGTTCTTC	CASSQDFTSAYEQFF
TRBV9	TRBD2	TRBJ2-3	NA	TGTGCCAGCAGCGAGACCCCTTTAGCGGGGGCCGCCACAGATACGCAGTATTTT	CASSETPLAGAATDTQYF
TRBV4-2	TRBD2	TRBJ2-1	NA	TGTGCCAGCAGCACATCGCCCGGGACTAGCCCGTTCTTC	CASSTSPGTSPFF